These 29 T cell receptor beta chains came from one sample sequenced in a study of T cells in Graves' hyperthyroidism and ophthalmopathy (dated by TCRdb to between 2019 and 2020). The method behind the library was multiplex PCR. Instrument on record: Illumina HiSeq 2000. The TCR beta CDR3 regions were amplified from RNA transcripts. The TCR CDR3 was subjected to a first round of RT-PCR using the HTBI primer set and the Qiagen OneStep RT-PCR kit. The raw public reads went through TCRdb reprocessing: fastp at Q25, MiXCR clone calling, in-frame beta chains kept. Rows are unified per CDR3 protein, each entry keeping the most common DNA and genes. This sample comprises 250,000 or so distinct CDR3 sequences, roughly 15% of them detected only once. About 33% of the sample lies in the top ten. The material sequenced was blood. The receptors derive from a woman aged 45 to 65 with Graves' hyperthyroidism that later progressed to Graves' ophthalmopathy.

This clonotype was found many times. The chain links TRBV7-9 to TRBJ1-1; D remains ambiguous. This CDR3 spans 12 amino acids. The germline gives CDR1 SEHNR, CDR2 FQNEAQ (reference sequence). Trimming took 3 bases from V and 7 from J, leaving 9 bases between them. CDR3 nucleotides: TGTGCCAGCAGCTTCGGTGAAGGTGAAGCTTTCTTT. It yields the protein CASSFGEGEAFF.

This clonotype was counted at least ten times. The chain carries TRBV5-1 and TRBJ2-5; possibly TRBD1 or TRBD2 for D (5 bases each). The V end lost 4 bases, the J end lost 4 bases, and 17 bases lay between the germline ends. Germline V gives CDR1 SGHRS, CDR2 YFSETQ. There are 15 residues in the CDR3. CDR3 loop: CASSPHGDLGETQYF. For the CDR3, the DNA is TGCGCCAGCAGCCCCCACGGGGACCTTGGAGAGACCCAGTACTTC.

On this clonotype itself: The junction differs from germline at one of its ends, possibly a read error. The rearrangement joins TRBV19 to TRBJ2-4, with D tentatively TRBD1 (5 bases). Looked up from germline, CDR1 is LNHDA and CDR2 is SQIVND (reference sequence). The CDR3 runs 17 residues. The CDR3, as DNA: TGTGCCAGTAGTGTAGAGACAGTGATTTTAGCCAAAAACATTCAGTACTTC. It yields the protein CASSVETVILAKNIQYF.

The chain is built from TRBV4-2 and TRBJ2-1; TRBD2 matches at 7 bases. The ends lost 4 bases at V and 0 bases at J; junction bases unmatched: 9. This CDR3 is 17 amino acids long. CDR1 LGHNA and CDR2 YNFKEQ come from the germline V gene. This CDR3 is CASSPYLAGGSYNEQFF. CDR3 coding DNA: TGTGCCAGCAGCCCATACTTAGCGGGCGGCTCCTACAATGAGCAGTTCTTC.

The count of this clonotype is one. The chain couples TRBV6-1 to TRBJ1-1; 9 nucleotides align to TRBD1. Germline CDR1 MNHNS, CDR2 SASEGT. With 9 bases clipped from V and 8 bases from J, the junction kept 7 bases outside the gene matches. The CDR3 is made up of 12 amino acids. The CDR3 coding sequence is TGTGCCAGGAGGACAGGGGCGGGCGAAGCTTTCTTT. It yields the protein CARRTGAGEAFF.

This clonotype was seen ten or more times. The chain combines TRBV7-9 with TRBJ2-1; 12 positions agree with TRBD1. This CDR3 comprises 20 residues. The junction had 14 bases not matched to a gene; V was cut back by 5 bases and J by 0 bases. CDR1 is SEHNR, CDR2 FQNEAQ, per germline (reference sequence). The CDR3: CASSDPGDRGRKGSYNEQFF. As DNA, the CDR3 is TGTGCCAGCAGCGACCCAGGGGACAGGGGGCGGAAGGGCTCCTACAATGAGCAGTTCTTC. Filled out from reference TRBV7-9 and TRBJ2-1, the complete variable domain reads DTGVSQNPRHKITKRGQNVTFRCDPISEHNRLYWYRQTLGQGPEFLTYFQNEAQLEKSRLLSDRFSAERPKGSFSTLEIQRTEQGDSAMYLCASSDPGDRGRKGSYNEQFFGPGTRLTVL.

This chain connects TRBV10-3 to TRBJ1-5; D may be TRBD1 (6 bases). Germline lookup yields CDR1 ENHRY and CDR2 SYGVKD. Trimming took off 10 bases at V and 1 base at J, with 11 bases between the two ends. CDR3 size: 13 residues. The CDR3 region is CATGTQSNQPQHF. For the CDR3, the DNA is TGTGCCACGGGGACACAAAGCAATCAGCCCCAGCATTTT.

Comment on this clonotype: A read error may produce the germline difference seen at one junction end. The chain uses TRBV19 and TRBJ2-7; D is possibly TRBD1 (5 bases). The CDR3 spans 13 residues. Germline-derived CDR1 and CDR2 are LNHDA and SQIVND (reference sequence). The CDR3 loop is CATSIQGSHEQYF. The DNA of the CDR3 is TGTGCCACATCCATTCAGGGCTCCCACGAGCAGTACTTC.

This clonotype was recorded many times. The chain links TRBV5-1 to TRBJ2-7, with TRBD1 identical over 12 bases. V lost 0 bases, J lost 7 bases, and 8 bases stayed unmatched. This CDR3 is built from 16 residues. Germline-derived CDR1 and CDR2 are SGHRS and YFSETQ. The CDR3 here is CASSLGTGTGGREQYF. The CDR3 DNA reads as TGCGCCAGCAGCTTGGGTACCGGGACAGGGGGCCGGGAGCAGTACTTC.

With regard to this clonotype: A much larger clone differs from this one at a single base, so this may be a read error. The chain is built from TRBV27 and TRBJ1-2; D is uncertain. CDR3 length: 13 residues. Germline values: CDR1 MNHEY, CDR2 SMNVEV (reference sequence). The CDR3, as DNA: TGTGCCAGCGGTTTAATGGGAAGGAGTGGCTACACCTTC. Protein sequence: CASGLMGRSGYTF.

This chain connects TRBV4-1 to TRBJ2-5, with TRBD2 matching 15 bases. Germline V CDR1 and CDR2: MGHRA, YSYEKL. The CDR3 loop spans 19 amino acids. Germline trimming cut 4 bases from V and 5 bases from J; bases unmatched to any gene: 14. The CDR3 DNA sequence: TGCGCCAGCAGCCGCCACGGACTAGCGGGAGGGCCAGGGGACGAGACCCAGTACTTC. It specifies CASSRHGLAGGPGDETQYF.

This clonotype occurred many times. V is TRBV5-1 and J is TRBJ2-1; D is possibly TRBD1 or TRBD2 (6 bases each). The germline V gene encodes CDR1 SGHRS and CDR2 YFSETQ. The CDR3 is 14 residues long. Between the trimmed V and J ends, which lost 7 bases and 2 bases, there was a span of 13 bases. The CDR3 region has the DNA TGCGCCAGCGGGGGGCCGAACGCCTACAATGAGCAGTTCTTC. Protein sequence: CASGGPNAYNEQFF.

The sample holds a few counts of this clonotype. The gene calls are TRBV6-1 and TRBJ1-1; D remains unclear. From germline, CDR1 is MNHNS and CDR2 SASEGT. Trimming removed 9 bases at V and 3 bases at J, with 11 bases between. The CDR3 contains 12 residues. This chain's CDR3 is CASTPRYTEAFF. CDR3 nucleotide sequence: TGTGCCAGTACCCCCAGGTACACTGAAGCTTTCTTT.

This clonotype was detected many times. This chain uses TRBV20-1 with TRBJ1-1, with no clear D. The ends were cut back, 5 bases at V and 0 bases at J, with 10 bases in the middle. There are 13 residues in the CDR3. The germline V gene encodes CDR1 DFQATT and CDR2 SNEGSKA (reference sequence). The CDR3 sequence is CSAVRTLNTEAFF. The CDR3 nucleotides are TGCAGTGCTGTACGGACTCTGAACACTGAAGCTTTCTTT.

This clonotype was picked up many times. In DNA form, the CDR3 reads TGTGCCACCAGTGATCCGCCGGGACAGGGGGCGAACACCGGGGAGCTGTTTTTT. As protein: CATSDPPGQGANTGELFF. The chain has TRBV24-1 and TRBJ2-2; the match to TRBD1 covers 11 bases. This CDR3 is built from 18 residues. Germline assignment: CDR1 KGHDR and CDR2 SFDVKD. Germline trimming cut 3 bases from V and 0 bases from J; bases unmatched to any gene: 5.

This clonotype occurred many times. V gene TRBV28 combines with J gene TRBJ1-2; D uncertain. This CDR3 is built from 14 residues. Deletions cut 5 bases from V and 2 bases from J, with 12 bases between. From germline, CDR1 is MDHEN and CDR2 SYDVKM. CDR3 coding DNA: TGTGCCAGCAGTCCCGGGTGGTCCAACTATGGCTACACCTTC. This codes for CASSPGWSNYGYTF.

This clonotype was picked up a small number of times. The V gene is TRBV29-1, the J gene TRBJ2-3; possible D gene TRBD1, 5 bases. Germline V lookup: CDR1 SQVTM, CDR2 ANQGSEA. The CDR3 totals 12 residues. The V and J ends lost 7 bases and 6 bases respectively, with 14 bases between them. The DNA for the CDR3 is TGCAGCGCTAGGGGCCAAACGGATACGCAGTATTTT. This codes for CSARGQTDTQYF.

This clonotype was counted at least ten times. The V and J genes are TRBV5-1 and TRBJ2-1; the D gene is possibly TRBD1 (5 bases). The CDR3 has 14 residues. The V and J ends lost 2 bases and 2 bases respectively, with 8 bases between them. CDR1 SGHRS and CDR2 YFSETQ come from the germline V gene. This CDR3 reads CASSFREAYNEQFF. The CDR3 nucleotides read TGCGCCAGCAGCTTCAGGGAAGCCTACAATGAGCAGTTCTTC.

This clonotype occurred many times. This chain connects TRBV20-1 to TRBJ2-1; D might be TRBD1 or TRBD2, each matching 5 bases. CDR1 and CDR2 (germline): DFQATT, SNEGSKA (reference sequence). V was cut by 3 bases and J by 9 bases, with 15 bases left in between. This CDR3 spans 13 amino acids. In DNA form, the CDR3 reads TGCAGTGCTAGCTGGGGGACGGGTAGTGAGCAGTTCTTC. It yields the protein CSASWGTGSEQFF.

This clonotype is medium-sized in the sample. The gene calls are TRBV14 and TRBJ2-3; D perhaps matches TRBD2 (6 bases). CDR1 is SGHDN, CDR2 FVKESK, per germline. This CDR3 contains 17 residues. The V gene lost 0 bases and the J gene lost 2 bases, with 15 bases spanning the gap. The CDR3 DNA reads as TGTGCCAGCAGCCAAGATCCCGCAGGGACTTCCACAGATACGCAGTATTTT. It yields the protein CASSQDPAGTSTDTQYF. The entire variable domain, with the rest obtained from reference TRBV14 and TRBJ2-3, is as follows: EAGVTQFPSHSVIEKGQTVTLRCDPISGHDNLYWYRRVMGKEIKFLLHFVKESKQDESGMPNNRFLAERTGGTYSTLKVQPAELEDSGVYFCASSQDPAGTSTDTQYFGPGTRLTVL.

This clonotype occurred many times. V gene TRBV20-1 combines with J gene TRBJ2-7; maybe TRBD2 (6 bases). The CDR3 sequence is 13 residues long. CDR1 is DFQATT and CDR2 is SNEGSKA in the germline V gene (reference sequence). V was cut by 6 bases and J by 4 bases, with 16 bases left in between. The CDR3 is CSAQRDSPYEQYF. The CDR3 region has the DNA TGCAGTGCCCAACGGGACTCGCCTTACGAGCAGTACTTC.

In its sample, this clonotype was seen many times. This chain connects TRBV2 to TRBJ2-3, with 11 bases aligning to TRBD2. The CDR3 is made up of 16 amino acids. CDR1 is SNHLY and CDR2 is FYNNEI in the germline V gene. Trimming at V came to 6 bases and at J to 2 bases, leaving 7 bases not matched to a gene. CDR3: CASRKGLAGSTDTQYF. CDR3 nucleotides: TGTGCCAGCAGGAAAGGACTAGCGGGCTCCACAGATACGCAGTATTTT.

This clonotype was found many times. The J gene is TRBJ2-4, the V gene TRBV20-1; 7 positions match TRBD1. V shed 2 bases and J 7 bases; nucleotides not matched to a gene: 8. Germline CDR1 is DFQATT and CDR2 is SNEGSKA (reference sequence). There are 14 residues in the CDR3. CDR3 DNA sequence: TGCAGTGCTAGAAACTTCGCAGGGGGTAACATTCAGTACTTC. Its protein product is CSARNFAGGNIQYF.

The sample holds many counts of this clonotype. The CDR3 sequence: CASTPASHEQYF. CDR3 in DNA: TGTGCCAGCACCCCGGCCTCTCACGAGCAGTACTTC. The chain couples TRBV2 to TRBJ2-7; D uncertain. The V gene lost 7 bases and the J gene lost 5 bases, with 12 bases spanning the gap. Germline assignment: CDR1 SNHLY and CDR2 FYNNEI. This CDR3 has 12 amino acids.

Regarding this clonotype: This may arise from a read error, as a much more abundant clone is one base away. The gene calls are TRBV7-8 and TRBJ2-7; perhaps TRBD1 as D (5 bases). This CDR3 has 13 amino acids. The germline CDR1 and CDR2 sequences are SGHVS and FQNEAQ. CDR3 DNA: TGTACCAGCAGCTTAAATGGGGCTTACGAGCAGTACTTC. Encoded protein: CTSSLNGAYEQYF.

The CDR3 bases are TGTGCCAGCAGCTTACAGGGTCGAGACACCGGGGAGCTGTTTTTT. This translates into CASSLQGRDTGELFF. The genes are TRBV7-8 and TRBJ2-2; D perhaps matches TRBD1 (5 bases). V shed 2 bases and J shed 3 bases, with 10 bases lying between them. The CDR3 covers 15 residues. The germline CDR1 and CDR2 sequences are SGHVS and FQNEAQ.

This clonotype was recorded many times. The chain couples TRBV27 to TRBJ2-1; 11 bases map to TRBD2. V was clipped by 0 bases and J by 10 bases; unmatched bases: 8. The CDR3 is 16 residues long. Per the germline V gene, CDR1 is MNHEY and CDR2 is SMNVEV (reference sequence). CDR3: CASSLSLLAGVWEQFF. The CDR3 coding sequence is TGTGCCAGCAGTTTATCCTTACTAGCGGGAGTTTGGGAGCAGTTCTTC.

This clonotype was observed at least ten times. The chain recombines TRBV6-1 with TRBJ2-5; 8 bases are shared with TRBD1. The CDR3 loop spans 11 amino acids. Germline V gives CDR1 MNHNS, CDR2 SASEGT. V shed 10 bases, J shed 10 bases, and the junction held 8 bases outside the gene matches. This chain's CDR3 is CATMDREVQYF. In nucleotides, the CDR3 is TGTGCCACCATGGACAGGGAGGTCCAGTACTTC.

The chain couples TRBV19 to TRBJ2-7; 9 nucleotides line up with TRBD2. V shed 3 bases, J shed 3 bases, and the junction held 6 bases outside the gene matches. This CDR3 has 15 residues. The germline gives CDR1 LNHDA, CDR2 SQIVND (reference sequence). The CDR3 sequence: CASSISLAGIYEQYF. CDR3 sequence (DNA): TGTGCCAGTAGTATTTCTCTAGCGGGAATCTACGAGCAGTACTTC.